One sample yielded the 11 T cell receptor beta chains listed below, sequenced in a study of T cell repertoires in cytomegalovirus infection. TCRdb reprocessed the reads with MiXCR, giving one entry per CDR3 protein. The data hold 110,000 to 150,000 distinct CDR3 sequences, with 5.5% to 7% observed a single time. Sequenced input: PBMCs. Receptors were obtained from a human donor in good health (CMV status not recorded). Some clones in this sample may be carry-over from other donors' samples.

This clonotype was observed many times. The J gene is TRBJ1-1, the V gene TRBV7-2, with D possibly being TRBD1 (5 bases). CDR1 and CDR2 (germline): SGHTA, FQGNSA. The CDR3 is 15 amino acids. The V end lost 5 bases, the J end lost 0 bases, and 13 bases lay between the germline ends. In DNA form, the CDR3 reads TGTGCCAGCAGCATAAACCGGGGCCTGAACACTGAAGCTTTCTTT. Residues: CASSINRGLNTEAFF.

This clonotype came up many times. The chain is built from TRBV7-9 and TRBJ1-4; D uncertain. The V gene lost 4 bases and the J gene lost 0 bases, with 9 bases spanning the gap. The CDR3 runs 15 residues. CDR1 and CDR2 from the germline V gene are SEHNR and FQNEAQ (reference sequence). The CDR3 DNA reads as TGTGCCAGCAGCTCCGGATTTGCAACTAATGAAAAACTGTTTTTT. Encoded protein: CASSSGFATNEKLFF.

This clonotype came up a few times. The chain has TRBV12-3 or TRBV12-4 and TRBJ2-7, with 8 bases matching TRBD2. The V segment lost 3 bases and the J segment 3 bases; nucleotides outside the gene matches: 4. There are 14 residues in the CDR3. Here the CDR3 reads CASSFQRGSYEQYF. The DNA of the CDR3 is TGTGCCAGCAGTTTCCAGCGGGGGAGCTACGAGCAGTACTTC.

This clonotype was recorded many times. The rearrangement joins TRBV2 to TRBJ1-2; the D gene is possibly TRBD1 (5 bases). CDR3 length equals 13 residues. Germline values: CDR1 SNHLY, CDR2 FYNNEI. V dropped 3 bases and J dropped 4 bases, with 9 bases sitting between them. The CDR3 sequence: CASSERGSYGYTF. In DNA form, the CDR3 reads TGTGCCAGCAGTGAGAGGGGCAGCTATGGCTACACCTTC.

Note on this clonotype: A read error may explain this, as a much larger clone is one base away. The chain has TRBV24-1 and TRBJ1-1; the D is unclear. The ends were cut back, 12 bases at V and 7 bases at J, with 20 bases in the middle. This CDR3 region has 13 residues. CDR1 and CDR2 (germline): KGHDR, SFDVKD. CDR3 bases: TGTGCCCGAGCGGTCGATCGTCGATATGAAGCTTTCTTT. It yields the protein CARAVDRRYEAFF.

The gene calls are TRBV12-3 or TRBV12-4 and TRBJ1-1; no reliable D call. V was trimmed by 3 bases and J by 7 bases, leaving 12 bases between them. The CDR3 covers 13 residues. CDR3 residues: CASSLISQHEAFF. Here the CDR3 DNA reads TGTGCCAGCAGTTTGATTTCCCAGCATGAAGCTTTCTTT.

This clonotype was seen a few times. CDR3: CASSQDNRYGYTF. CDR3 sequence (DNA): TGCGCCAGCAGCCAAGATAACCGATATGGCTACACCTTC. This chain joins TRBV4-1 and TRBJ1-2; D remains ambiguous. This CDR3 contains 13 residues. The ends were cut back, 0 bases at V and 5 bases at J, with 7 bases in the middle. Per germline, CDR1 MGHRA and CDR2 YSYEKL.

This clonotype has at least ten counts. J is TRBJ1-2 and V is TRBV19; perhaps TRBD1 as D (6 bases). Looked up from germline, CDR1 is LNHDA and CDR2 is SQIVND (reference sequence). This CDR3 region has 13 residues. V lost 4 bases, J lost 4 bases, and 10 bases lay in between. CDR3 sequence (DNA): TGTGCCAGTAGTACCGGGACACCCTATGGCTACACCTTC. Its translation is CASSTGTPYGYTF.

This clonotype showed up just a few times. The chain couples TRBV20-1 to TRBJ2-5, with 13 nucleotides matching TRBD2. Trimming took 1 base from V and 3 from J; bases not matched to a gene: 14. This CDR3 is built from 19 residues. CDR1 is DFQATT and CDR2 is SNEGSKA in the germline V gene (reference sequence). CDR3 protein: CSARVPLTSGGSLEETQYF. In DNA form, the CDR3 reads TGCAGTGCTAGAGTTCCCCTGACTAGCGGGGGGAGTTTAGAAGAGACCCAGTACTTC.

This clonotype was counted a few times. The gene calls are TRBV19 and TRBJ2-2; TRBD2 might be the D (6 bases). CDR1 LNHDA and CDR2 SQIVND come from the germline V gene (reference sequence). Trimming took off 8 bases at V and 2 bases at J, with 6 bases between the two ends. The CDR3 has 12 amino acids. DNA of the CDR3: TGTGCCAGTGGGACTAACACCGGGGAGCTGTTTTTT. It translates to CASGTNTGELFF. Together with reference TRBV19 and TRBJ2-2, the CDR3 gives the full variable domain: DGGITQSPKYLFRKEGQNVTLSCEQNLNHDAMYWYRQDPGQGLRLIYYSQIVNDFQKGDIAEGYSVSREKKESFPLTVTSAQKNPTAFYLCASGTNTGELFFGEGSRLTVL.

Many counts were recorded for this clonotype. The V gene is TRBV7-9, the J gene TRBJ1-6; D remains unclear. Deletions cut 5 bases from V and 6 bases from J, with 8 bases between. Germline CDR1 and CDR2: SEHNR and FQNEAQ (reference sequence). The CDR3 loop spans 13 amino acids. The CDR3 DNA follows: TGTGCCAGCAGCCCGCGGATTAATTCACCCCTCCACTTT. This sequence encodes CASSPRINSPLHF.